The 9 T cell receptor beta chains in this list originate from one sample, sequenced in a study of tumor-infiltrating lymphocytes in primary liver carcinoma. The authors made TCR beta cDNA from roughly 480 ng total RNA with a constant-region primer. For TCR beta, libraries were produced by three nested multiplex PCR rounds using slightly modified ARM-PCR. Researchers ran the first two PCR rounds for approximately 9 cycles each with TRBV1-TRBV30 forward primers and a C-beta reverse primer. Using its own MiXCR run on the multiplex PCR reads, TCRdb lists one record per CDR3 protein. Of approximately 330,000 distinct CDR3 sequences in the sample, around 60% are singletons; the top ten hold about 6.5%. In addition to blood RNA drawn from unsorted whole blood, germline DNA was extracted. Specimen: peripheral blood. These receptors were obtained from a man aged 35-49 years with primary liver carcinoma and hepatitis B virus infection.

Ten or more counts support this clonotype. The chain couples TRBV5-5 to TRBJ1-2; 11 bases are a match to TRBD1. V lost 4 bases to trimming and J lost 8 bases; unmatched junction nucleotides: 7. CDR1 and CDR2 from the germline V gene are SGHKS and YYEKEE (reference sequence). The CDR3 runs 14 residues. For the CDR3, the DNA is TGTGCCAGCAGCCCGAGGACAGGGGGCCACGGCTACACCTTC. Translated: CASSPRTGGHGYTF.

To note about this clonotype: Compared with germline, one end of the junction differs, possibly owing to a read error. The gene calls are TRBV11-2 and TRBJ2-3; D not resolved. Germline V gives CDR1 SGHAT, CDR2 FQNNGV. The length of the CDR3 is 14 residues. CDR3 sequence: CTSSLRRPPGTQYF. CDR3 nucleotides: TGTACCAGCAGCTTAAGGCGGCCCCCAGGCACGCAGTATTTC. Based on the CDR3 plus reference TRBV11-2 and TRBJ2-3, the full variable domain is EAGVAQSPRYKIIEKRQSVAFWCNPISGHATLYWYQQILGQGPKLLIQFQNNGVVDDSQLPKDRFSAERLKGVDSTLKIQPAKLEDSAVYLCTSSLRRPPGTQYFGPGTRLTVL.

V and J are TRBV29-1 and TRBJ2-7; no clear D. V was trimmed by 7 bases and J by 0 bases, leaving 13 bases between them. The CDR3 spans 13 residues. The germline CDR1 and CDR2 sequences are SQVTM and ANQGSEA. The CDR3: CSGYGLSSYEQYF. The CDR3 DNA reads as TGCAGCGGATATGGCCTTAGCTCCTACGAGCAGTACTTC.

In its sample, this clonotype was seen many times. This chain uses TRBV12-3 or TRBV12-4 with TRBJ2-2, with TRBD2 identical over 15 bases. The CDR3 loop spans 17 amino acids. V shed 5 bases, J shed 4 bases, and the junction held 5 bases outside the gene matches. In nucleotides, the CDR3 is TGTGCCAGCAGTCCGTGGACTAGCGGGAGGGTCACCGGGGAGCTGTTTTTT. Residues: CASSPWTSGRVTGELFF.

This clonotype is a singleton in its sample. CDR3 nucleotides: TGTGCCAGCAGCCACTCCGGGACGTATAGCACAGATACGCAGTATTTT. This encodes CASSHSGTYSTDTQYF. The chain is built from TRBV5-5 and TRBJ2-3; either TRBD1 or TRBD2 may fit D (5 bases each). The CDR3 is 16 residues long. Trimming left V 4 bases short and J 0 bases short, with 15 bases between. CDR1 is SGHKS, CDR2 YYEKEE, per germline (reference sequence). The full variable domain, with the rest looked up from reference TRBV5-5 and TRBJ2-3, is DAGVTQSPTHLIKTRGQQVTLRCSPISGHKSVSWYQQVLGQGPQFIFQYYEKEERGRGNFPDRFSARQFPNYSSELNVNALLLGDSALYLCASSHSGTYSTDTQYFGPGTRLTVL.

This clonotype was seen just once. The chain carries TRBV4-1 and TRBJ2-7, with D maybe TRBD2 (5 bases). V dropped 0 bases and J dropped 6 bases, with 9 bases sitting between them. Germline CDR1 MGHRA, CDR2 YSYEKL. The CDR3 is 13 amino acids. The CDR3 DNA sequence: TGCGCCAGCAGCCAAGAGGTAGCGTTCGAGCAGTACTTC. Residues: CASSQEVAFEQYF.

With respect to this clonotype: One base away lies a much larger clone, so this may be a sequencing read error. This chain joins TRBV6-2 or TRBV6-3 and TRBJ2-3, with 9 bases that match TRBD2. This CDR3 has 15 amino acids. Per germline, CDR1 MNHEY and CDR2 SVGEGT. The DNA for the CDR3 is TGTACCAGCAGTAGGTCTAGCGGGGTCACAGATACGCAGTATTTT. It translates to CTSSRSSGVTDTQYF.

At least ten counts were recorded for this clonotype. The chain carries TRBV6-5 and TRBJ2-7; TRBD1 or TRBD2 may be the D gene (6 bases each). This CDR3 is built from 15 residues. The V end lost 6 bases, the J end lost 5 bases, and 20 bases lay between the germline ends. From germline, CDR1 is MNHEY and CDR2 SVGAGI. Here the CDR3 DNA reads TGTGCCAGCAGACTCAGGGGTTCGTCTAGCGACGAGCAGTACTTC. Translating gives CASRLRGSSSDEQYF.

About this clonotype: Relative to the germline gene, one junction end is altered; a read error may explain this. The chain employs TRBV4-1 and TRBJ1-1; D unclear. This CDR3 has 14 residues. The germline V gene has CDR1 MGHRA and CDR2 YSYEKL. CDR3 bases: TGCGCCAGCAGCCAAGAGCAGCTGAACATTGAAGCTTTCTTT. It specifies CASSQEQLNIEAFF.